The clone carrying this TCR beta chain was recorded at least ten times. The antigen remains undetermined. These data are taken from a study of T cells in Graves' hyperthyroidism and ophthalmopathy. Study-wide results and limits: Most clonotypes expanded in thyroid above 0.001 were likewise present in blood.

Losses at the gene ends were 2 bases for V and 2 bases for J; bases not matched to a gene: 3. Germline assignment: CDR1 ENHRY and CDR2 SYGVKD. The CDR3 has 14 amino acids. RNA transcripts gave rise to amplified TCR beta CDR3 regions. Using the HTBI primer set, a first-round RT-PCR was run on the TCR CDR3. TCRdb redid the calling of the multiplex PCR reads with MiXCR, one entry per CDR3 protein. The sample contains about 560,000 distinct CDR3 sequences, about 15% of which appear only once. The receptor comes from a woman aged 25-40 years with Graves' hyperthyroidism. The V gene is TRBV10-3, the J gene TRBJ2-7, with 7 bases matching TRBD1. The material sequenced was blood. The CDR3 spells CAISEIQGAYEQYF. CDR3 coding DNA: TGTGCCATCAGTGAGATCCAGGGGGCCTACGAGCAGTACTTC.